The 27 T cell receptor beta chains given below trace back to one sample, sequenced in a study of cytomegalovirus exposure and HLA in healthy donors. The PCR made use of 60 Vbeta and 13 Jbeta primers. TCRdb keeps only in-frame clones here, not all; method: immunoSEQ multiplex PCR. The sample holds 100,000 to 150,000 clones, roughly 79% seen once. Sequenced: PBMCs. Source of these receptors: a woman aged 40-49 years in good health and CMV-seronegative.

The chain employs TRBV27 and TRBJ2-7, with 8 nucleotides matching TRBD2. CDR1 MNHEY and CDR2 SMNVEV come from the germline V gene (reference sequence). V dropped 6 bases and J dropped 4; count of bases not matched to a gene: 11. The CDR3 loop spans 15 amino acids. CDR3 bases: TGTGCCAGCAGGCCTCGGGGGGGGGCCCCTTACGAGCAGTACTTC. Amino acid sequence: CASRPRGGAPYEQYF.

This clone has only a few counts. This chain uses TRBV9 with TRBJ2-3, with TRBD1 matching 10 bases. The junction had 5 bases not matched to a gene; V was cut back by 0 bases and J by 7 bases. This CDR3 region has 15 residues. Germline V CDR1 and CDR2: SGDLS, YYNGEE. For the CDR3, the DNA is TGTGCCAGCAGCGTAGGGGGACAGGGGACAAATACGCAGTATTTT. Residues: CASSVGGQGTNTQYF.

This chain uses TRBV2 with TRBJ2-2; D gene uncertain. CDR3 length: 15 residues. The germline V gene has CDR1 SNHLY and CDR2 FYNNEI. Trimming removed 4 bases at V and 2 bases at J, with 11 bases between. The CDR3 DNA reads TGTGCCAGCAGTGTATCCCGACTCAACACCGGGGAGCTGTTTTTT. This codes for CASSVSRLNTGELFF.

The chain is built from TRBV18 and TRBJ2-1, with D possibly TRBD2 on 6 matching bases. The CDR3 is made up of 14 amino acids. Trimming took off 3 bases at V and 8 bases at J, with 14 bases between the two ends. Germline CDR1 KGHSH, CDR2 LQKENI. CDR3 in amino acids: CASSPLVGGDEQFF. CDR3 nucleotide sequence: TGTGCCAGCTCACCGCTTGTGGGAGGCGATGAGCAGTTCTTC.

CDR3 coding DNA: TGTGCCAGCAGCATCGGCTCTGGAAACACCATATATTTT. Translating gives CASSIGSGNTIYF. The chain has TRBV7-9 and TRBJ1-3; unclear D gene. CDR3 length: 13 residues. Trimming stripped 5 bases from V and 0 bases from J, with 5 bases between. CDR1 SEHNR and CDR2 FQNEAQ come from the germline V gene (reference sequence).

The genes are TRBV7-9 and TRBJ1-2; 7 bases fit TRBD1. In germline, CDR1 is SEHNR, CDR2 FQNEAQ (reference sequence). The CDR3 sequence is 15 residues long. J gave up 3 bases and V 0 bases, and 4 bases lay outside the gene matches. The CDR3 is CASSLAGQRHYGYTF. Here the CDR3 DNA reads TGTGCCAGCAGCTTAGCGGGACAGCGCCACTATGGCTACACCTTC.

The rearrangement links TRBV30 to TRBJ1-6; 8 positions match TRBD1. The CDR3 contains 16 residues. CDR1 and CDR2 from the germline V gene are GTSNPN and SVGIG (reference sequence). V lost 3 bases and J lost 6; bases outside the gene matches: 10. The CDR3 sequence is CAWRSLRTGINSPLHF. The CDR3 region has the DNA TGTGCCTGGAGGAGCTTGCGGACAGGGATTAATTCACCCCTCCACTTT.

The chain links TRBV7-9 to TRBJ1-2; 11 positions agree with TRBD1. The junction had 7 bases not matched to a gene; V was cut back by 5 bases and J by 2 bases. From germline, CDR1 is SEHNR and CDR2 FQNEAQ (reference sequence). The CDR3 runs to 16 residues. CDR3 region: CASSPRDRGSNYGYTF. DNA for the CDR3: TGTGCCAGCAGCCCCCGGGACAGGGGGTCAAACTATGGCTACACCTTC.

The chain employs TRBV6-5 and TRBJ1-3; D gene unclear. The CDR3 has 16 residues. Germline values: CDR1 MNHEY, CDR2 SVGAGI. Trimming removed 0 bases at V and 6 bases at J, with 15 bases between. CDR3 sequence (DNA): TGTGCCAGCAGTTACTCGATGATTGGCTCATTAAACACCATATATTTT. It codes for CASSYSMIGSLNTIYF.

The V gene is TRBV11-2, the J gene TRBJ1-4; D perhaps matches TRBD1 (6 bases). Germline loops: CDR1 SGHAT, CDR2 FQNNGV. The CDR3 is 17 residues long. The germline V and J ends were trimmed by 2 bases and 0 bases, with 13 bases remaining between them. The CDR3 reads CASSLSRQAATNEKLFF. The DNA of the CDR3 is TGTGCCAGCAGCTTATCCCGACAGGCAGCAACTAATGAAAAACTGTTTTTT.

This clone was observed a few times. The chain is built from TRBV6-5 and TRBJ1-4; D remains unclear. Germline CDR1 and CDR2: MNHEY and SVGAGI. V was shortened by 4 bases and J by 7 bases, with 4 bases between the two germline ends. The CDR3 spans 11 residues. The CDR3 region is CASSSGEKLFF. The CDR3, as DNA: TGTGCCAGCAGTTCCGGTGAAAAACTGTTTTTT.

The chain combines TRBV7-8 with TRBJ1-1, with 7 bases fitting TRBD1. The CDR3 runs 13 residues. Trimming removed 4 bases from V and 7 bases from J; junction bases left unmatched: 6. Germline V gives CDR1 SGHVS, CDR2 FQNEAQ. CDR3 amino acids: CASSSLGDSEAFF. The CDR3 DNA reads TGTGCCAGCAGCTCTCTGGGGGACAGTGAAGCTTTCTTT.

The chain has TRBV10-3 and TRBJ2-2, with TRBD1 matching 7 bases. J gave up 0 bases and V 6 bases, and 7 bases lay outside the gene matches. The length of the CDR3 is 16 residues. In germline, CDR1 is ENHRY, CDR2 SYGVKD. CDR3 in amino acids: CAIRIGQEANTGELFF. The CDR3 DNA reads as TGTGCCATCAGGATCGGACAGGAAGCGAACACCGGGGAGCTGTTTTTT.

The CDR3 nucleotides read TGTGCCAGCTCACCACTGTCGGTCTACAATGAGCAGTTCTTC. It translates to CASSPLSVYNEQFF. The rearrangement joins TRBV18 to TRBJ2-1; D remains ambiguous. The CDR3 is made up of 14 amino acids. The germline V gene has CDR1 KGHSH and CDR2 LQKENI. V was shortened by 1 base and J by 3 bases, with 7 bases between the two germline ends. The whole variable domain, filled in from reference TRBV18 and TRBJ2-1, reads NAGVMQNPRHLVRRRGQEARLRCSPMKGHSHVYWYRQLPEEGLKFMVYLQKENIIDESGMPKERFSAEFPKEGPSILRIQQVVRGDSAAYFCASSPLSVYNEQFFGPGTRLTVL.

The CDR3: CATSSLRTGVEAFF. The CDR3 DNA follows: TGTGCCACCAGCTCCCTAAGAACAGGAGTTGAAGCTTTCTTT. The chain uses TRBV15 and TRBJ1-1; weak D call: TRBD1 (5 bases). V lost 5 bases and J lost 7, with 17 bases in between. The CDR3 is made up of 14 amino acids. Germline CDR1 LNHNV, CDR2 YYDKDF (reference sequence).

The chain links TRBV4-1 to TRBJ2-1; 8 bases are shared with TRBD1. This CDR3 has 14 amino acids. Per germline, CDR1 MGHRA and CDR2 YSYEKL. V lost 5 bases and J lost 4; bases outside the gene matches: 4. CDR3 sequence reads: CASSAQGAYNEQFF. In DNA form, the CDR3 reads TGCGCCAGCAGCGCGCAGGGGGCTTACAATGAGCAGTTCTTC.

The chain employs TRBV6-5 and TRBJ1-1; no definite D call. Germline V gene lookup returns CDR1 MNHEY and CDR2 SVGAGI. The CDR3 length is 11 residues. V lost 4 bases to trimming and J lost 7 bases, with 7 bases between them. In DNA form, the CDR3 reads TGTGCCAGCAGTTCCCCTAGTGAAGCTTTCTTT. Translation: CASSSPSEAFF.

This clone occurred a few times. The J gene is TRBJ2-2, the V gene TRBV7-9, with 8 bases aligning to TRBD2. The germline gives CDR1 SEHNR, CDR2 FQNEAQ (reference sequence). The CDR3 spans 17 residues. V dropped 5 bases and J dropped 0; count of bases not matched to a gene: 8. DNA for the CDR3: TGTGCCAGCAGCCGCCGGGGCGGGGGGACGAACACCGGGGAGCTGTTTTTT. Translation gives CASSRRGGGTNTGELFF.

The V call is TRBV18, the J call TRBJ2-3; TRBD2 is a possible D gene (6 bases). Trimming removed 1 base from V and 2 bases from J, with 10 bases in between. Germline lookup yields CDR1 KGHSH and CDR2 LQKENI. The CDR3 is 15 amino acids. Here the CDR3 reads CASSPLADDTDTQYF. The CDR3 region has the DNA TGTGCCAGCTCACCACTAGCGGACGACACAGATACGCAGTATTTT.

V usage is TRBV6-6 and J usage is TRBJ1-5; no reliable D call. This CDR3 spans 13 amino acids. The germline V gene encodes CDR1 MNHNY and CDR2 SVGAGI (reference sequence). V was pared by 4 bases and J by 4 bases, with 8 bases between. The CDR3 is CASSFDMNQPQHF. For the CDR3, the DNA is TGTGCCAGCAGTTTCGACATGAATCAGCCCCAGCATTTT.

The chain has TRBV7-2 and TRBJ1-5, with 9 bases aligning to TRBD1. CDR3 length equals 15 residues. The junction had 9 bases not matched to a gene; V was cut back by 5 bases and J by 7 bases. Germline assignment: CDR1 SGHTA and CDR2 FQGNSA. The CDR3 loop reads CASSPRTGEYQPQHF. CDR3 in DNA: TGTGCCAGCAGCCCCCGGACAGGGGAATACCAGCCCCAGCATTTT.

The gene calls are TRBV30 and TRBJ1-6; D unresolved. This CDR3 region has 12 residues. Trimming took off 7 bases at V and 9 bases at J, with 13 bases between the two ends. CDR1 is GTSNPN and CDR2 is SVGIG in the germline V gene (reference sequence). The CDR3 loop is CASSREGSPLHF. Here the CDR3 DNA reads TGTGCCTCCTCGCGGGAGGGTTCACCCCTCCACTTT.

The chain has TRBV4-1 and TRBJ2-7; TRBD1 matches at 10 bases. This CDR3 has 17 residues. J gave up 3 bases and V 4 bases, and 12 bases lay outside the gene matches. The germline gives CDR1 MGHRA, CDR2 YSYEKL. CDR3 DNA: TGCGCCAGCAGCCGGGACAGGGGATACTTGATTGGCTACGAGCAGTACTTC. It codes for CASSRDRGYLIGYEQYF.

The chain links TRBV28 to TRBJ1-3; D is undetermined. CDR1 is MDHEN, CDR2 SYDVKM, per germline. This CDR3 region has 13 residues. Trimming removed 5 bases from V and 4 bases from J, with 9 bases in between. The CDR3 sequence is CASSDMSGNTIYF. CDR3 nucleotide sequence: TGTGCCAGCAGTGACATGAGCGGAAACACCATATATTTT.

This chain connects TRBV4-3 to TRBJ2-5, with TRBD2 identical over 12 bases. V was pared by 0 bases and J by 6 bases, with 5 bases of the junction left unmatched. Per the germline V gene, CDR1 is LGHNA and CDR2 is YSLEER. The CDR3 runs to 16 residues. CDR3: CASSQDLAGGPQTQYF. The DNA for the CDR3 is TGCGCCAGCAGCCAAGATCTAGCGGGGGGGCCGCAGACCCAGTACTTC.

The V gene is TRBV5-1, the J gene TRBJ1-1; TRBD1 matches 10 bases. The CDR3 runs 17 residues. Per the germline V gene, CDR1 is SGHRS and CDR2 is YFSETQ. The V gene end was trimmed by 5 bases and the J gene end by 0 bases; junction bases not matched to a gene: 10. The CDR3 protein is CASRGKGTGALNTEAFF. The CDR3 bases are TGCGCCAGCAGGGGGAAAGGGACAGGGGCCCTGAACACTGAAGCTTTCTTT.

The CDR3 DNA is TGCGCCAGCAGCCAAAATTGGGGGGAGAACACTGAAGCTTTCTTT. Translating gives CASSQNWGENTEAFF. V and J are TRBV4-1 and TRBJ1-1; possible D gene TRBD1, 5 bases. The ends were cut back, 2 bases at V and 1 base at J, with 11 bases in the middle. Germline V gene lookup returns CDR1 MGHRA and CDR2 YSYEKL. The length of the CDR3 is 15 residues.